The clone carrying this T cell receptor beta chain has at least ten counts. The V gene's germline CDR1 is WNHNN and CDR2 SYGVQD (reference sequence). Losses at the gene ends were 8 bases for V and 3 bases for J; bases not matched to a gene: 0. There are 11 residues in the CDR3. The sample belongs to a study of early T cells in non-severe SARS-CoV-2 infection. In TCRdb, the 5' RACE reads were re-called with MiXCR into one record per CDR3 protein. Counted here are some 39,000 distinct CDR3 sequences, 3% to 4% occurring once; the ten biggest clones make up approximately 3%. Sequencing input: whole blood. V gene TRBV10-1 combines with J gene TRBJ2-7; 8 nucleotides match TRBD1. The clonotype was recovered from an adult who was a healthcare worker with PCR-confirmed SARS-CoV-2 infection or an uninfected control (not recorded which). The DNA for the CDR3 is TGCGCCAGCGGACAGGGCTACGAGCAGTACTTC. Translation gives CASGQGYEQYF.